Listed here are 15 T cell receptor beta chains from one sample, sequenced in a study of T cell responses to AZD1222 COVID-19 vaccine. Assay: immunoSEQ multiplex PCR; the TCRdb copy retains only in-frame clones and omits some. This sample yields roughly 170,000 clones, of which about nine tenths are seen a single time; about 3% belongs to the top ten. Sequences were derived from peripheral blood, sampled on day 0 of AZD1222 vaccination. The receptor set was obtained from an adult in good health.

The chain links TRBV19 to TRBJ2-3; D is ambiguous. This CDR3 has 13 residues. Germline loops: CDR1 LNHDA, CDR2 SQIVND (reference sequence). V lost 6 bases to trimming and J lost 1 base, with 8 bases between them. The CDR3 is CASSPPGTDTQYF. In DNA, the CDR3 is TGTGCCAGTAGCCCCCCGGGCACAGATACGCAGTATTTT.

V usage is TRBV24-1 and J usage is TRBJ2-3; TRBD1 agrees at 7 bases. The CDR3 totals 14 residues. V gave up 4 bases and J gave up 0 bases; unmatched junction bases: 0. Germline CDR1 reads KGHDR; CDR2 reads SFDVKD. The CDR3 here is CATSDRGSTDTQYF. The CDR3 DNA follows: TGTGCCACCAGTGACAGGGGGAGCACAGATACGCAGTATTTT.

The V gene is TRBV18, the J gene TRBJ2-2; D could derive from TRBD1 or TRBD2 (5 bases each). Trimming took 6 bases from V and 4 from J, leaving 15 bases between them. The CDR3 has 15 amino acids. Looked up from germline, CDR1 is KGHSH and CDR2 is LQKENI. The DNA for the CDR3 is TGTGCCAGCTCTCCGCTAGAGGGGATCACCGGGGAGCTGTTTTTT. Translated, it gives CASSPLEGITGELFF.

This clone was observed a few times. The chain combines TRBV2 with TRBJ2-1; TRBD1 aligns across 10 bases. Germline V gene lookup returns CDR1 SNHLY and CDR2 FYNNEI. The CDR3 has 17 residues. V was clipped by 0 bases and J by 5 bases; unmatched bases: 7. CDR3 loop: CASSEALPGQGNNEQFF. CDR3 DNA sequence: TGTGCCAGCAGTGAAGCGCTTCCGGGACAGGGGAACAATGAGCAGTTCTTC.

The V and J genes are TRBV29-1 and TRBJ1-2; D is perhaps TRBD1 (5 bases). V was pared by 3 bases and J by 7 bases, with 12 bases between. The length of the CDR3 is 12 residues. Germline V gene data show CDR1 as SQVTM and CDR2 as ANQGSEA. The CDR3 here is CSVEEGGGGYTF. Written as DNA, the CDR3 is TGCAGCGTTGAGGAAGGCGGGGGTGGCTACACCTTC.

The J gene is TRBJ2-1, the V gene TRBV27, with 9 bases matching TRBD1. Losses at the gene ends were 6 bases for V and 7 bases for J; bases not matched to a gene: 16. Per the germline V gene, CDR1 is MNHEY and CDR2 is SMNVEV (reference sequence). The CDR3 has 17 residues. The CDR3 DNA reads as TGTGCCAGCAGCCCCTACAGGGGGCCTTTCGACCGGAATGAGCAGTTCTTC. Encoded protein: CASSPYRGPFDRNEQFF.

The CDR3 loop reads CASSLAGFTEAFF. The DNA for the CDR3 is TGTGCCAGCAGTTTGGCGGGGTTCACTGAAGCTTTCTTT. The gene calls are TRBV12-3 or TRBV12-4 and TRBJ1-1; no definite D call. The germline V and J ends were trimmed by 3 bases and 4 bases, with 9 bases remaining between them. This CDR3 has 13 residues.

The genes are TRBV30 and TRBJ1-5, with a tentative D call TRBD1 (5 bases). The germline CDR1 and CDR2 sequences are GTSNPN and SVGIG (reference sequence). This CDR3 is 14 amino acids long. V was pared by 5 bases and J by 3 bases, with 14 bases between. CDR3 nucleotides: TGTGCCTGGTCCGAGGGGAATTTCAATCAGCCCCAGCATTTT. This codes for CAWSEGNFNQPQHF.

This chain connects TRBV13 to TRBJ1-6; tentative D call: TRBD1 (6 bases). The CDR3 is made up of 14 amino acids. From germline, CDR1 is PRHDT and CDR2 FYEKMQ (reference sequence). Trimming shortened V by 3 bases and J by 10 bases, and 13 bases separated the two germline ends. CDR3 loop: CASSLRGASSPLHF. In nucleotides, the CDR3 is TGTGCCAGCAGCTTGAGGGGGGCAAGCTCACCCCTCCACTTT. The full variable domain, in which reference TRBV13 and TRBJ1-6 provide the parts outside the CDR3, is AAGVIQSPRHLIKEKRETATLKCYPIPRHDTVYWYQQGPGQDPQFLISFYEKMQSDKGSIPDRFSAQQFSDYHSELNMSSLELGDSALYFCASSLRGASSPLHFGNGTRLTVT.

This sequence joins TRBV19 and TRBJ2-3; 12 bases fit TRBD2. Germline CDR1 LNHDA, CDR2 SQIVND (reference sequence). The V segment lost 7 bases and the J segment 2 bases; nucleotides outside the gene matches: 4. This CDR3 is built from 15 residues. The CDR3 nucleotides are TGTGCCAGTACCCGGACTAGCGGGACCACAGATACGCAGTATTTT. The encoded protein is CASTRTSGTTDTQYF.

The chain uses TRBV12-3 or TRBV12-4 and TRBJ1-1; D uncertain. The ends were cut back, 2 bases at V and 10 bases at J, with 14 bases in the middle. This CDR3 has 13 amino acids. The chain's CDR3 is CASSLSGGKGAFF. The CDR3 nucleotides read TGTGCCAGCAGTTTATCGGGCGGGAAAGGAGCTTTCTTT.

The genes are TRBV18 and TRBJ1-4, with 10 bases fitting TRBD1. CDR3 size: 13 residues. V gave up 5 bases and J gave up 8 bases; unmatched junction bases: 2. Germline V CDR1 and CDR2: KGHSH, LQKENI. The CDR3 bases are TGTGCCAGCTCAGGACAGGGGGGCGAAAAACTGTTTTTT. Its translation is CASSGQGGEKLFF.

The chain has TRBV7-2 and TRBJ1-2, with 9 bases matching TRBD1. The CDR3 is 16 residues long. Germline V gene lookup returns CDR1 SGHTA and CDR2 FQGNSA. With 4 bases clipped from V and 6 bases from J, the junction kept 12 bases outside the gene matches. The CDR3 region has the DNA TGTGCCAGCAGCTCCGACAGGGGGATGCAGGAGCATGGCTACACCTTC. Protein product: CASSSDRGMQEHGYTF.

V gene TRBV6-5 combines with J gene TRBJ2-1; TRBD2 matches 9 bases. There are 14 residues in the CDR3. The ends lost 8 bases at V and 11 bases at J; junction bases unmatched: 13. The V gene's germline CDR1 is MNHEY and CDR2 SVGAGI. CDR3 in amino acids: CASVGGRAQTQQFF. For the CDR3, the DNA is TGTGCCAGCGTCGGCGGGAGGGCCCAGACGCAGCAGTTCTTC.

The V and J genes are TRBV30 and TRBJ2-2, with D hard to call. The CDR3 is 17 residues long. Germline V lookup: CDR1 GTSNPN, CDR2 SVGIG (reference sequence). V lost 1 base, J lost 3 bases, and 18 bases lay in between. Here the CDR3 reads CAWSAQSPDTYTGELFF. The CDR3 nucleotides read TGTGCCTGGAGTGCCCAATCTCCCGACACGTACACCGGGGAGCTGTTTTTT.